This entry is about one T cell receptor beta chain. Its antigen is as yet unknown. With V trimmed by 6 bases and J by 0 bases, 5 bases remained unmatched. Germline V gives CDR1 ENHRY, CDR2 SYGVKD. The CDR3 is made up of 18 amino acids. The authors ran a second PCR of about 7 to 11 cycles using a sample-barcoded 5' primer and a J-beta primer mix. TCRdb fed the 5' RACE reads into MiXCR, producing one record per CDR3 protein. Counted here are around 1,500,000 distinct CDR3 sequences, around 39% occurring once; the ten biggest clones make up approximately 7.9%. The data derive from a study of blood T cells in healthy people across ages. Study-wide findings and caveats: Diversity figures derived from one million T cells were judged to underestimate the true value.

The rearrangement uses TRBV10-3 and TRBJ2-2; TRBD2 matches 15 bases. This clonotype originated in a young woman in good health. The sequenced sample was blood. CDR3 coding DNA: TGTGCCATCAGCCCGGGACTAGCGGGGGGAACGAACACCGGGGAGCTGTTTTTT. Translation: CAISPGLAGGTNTGELFF.